This paragraph covers one T cell receptor (beta chain) sequence. Looked up from germline, CDR1 is DFQATT and CDR2 is SNEGSKA (reference sequence). After removal of 2 bases from V and 4 bases from J, the junction contained 8 bases not matched to a gene. The CDR3 extends over 15 amino acids. The record originates from a study of T cell repertoires in cytomegalovirus infection. TCRdb re-analysed the reads in MiXCR, keeping a single row per CDR3 protein. The data show about 180,000 distinct CDR3 sequences, 13% to 15% seen once. The sequence came from a human donor in good health (CMV status not recorded). Some clones in this sample may be carry-over from other donors' samples. The chain couples TRBV20-1 to TRBJ1-2, with TRBD1 identical over 9 bases. Specimen: PBMCs. This CDR3 is CSARPRTGDLYGYTF. CDR3 nucleotides: TGCAGTGCTAGACCCAGGACAGGGGACCTCTATGGCTACACCTTC.